Listed below are T cell receptor beta chains from one sample, sequenced in a study of T cell repertoires in cytomegalovirus infection. Via MiXCR, TCRdb re-called the reads, giving one row per CDR3 protein. This table holds around 710,000 distinct CDR3 sequences, 25% to 35% found once. What these receptors recognize is not known. The sample in question was cultured CD8+ T cells from PBMCs, obtained from culture after CMV antigen stimulation. The receptors stem from a human donor in good health (CMV status not recorded). Some clones in this sample may be carry-over from other donors' samples. Each CDR3 is given without its conserved first and last residue. Fields, in order: CDR3 protein, J gene, V gene.

CDR3aa: ASTTGPRTDTQY; j_gene: TRBJ2-3; v_gene: TRBV2
CDR3aa: ASSWGGGGGTDTQY; j_gene: TRBJ2-3; v_gene: TRBV11-2
CDR3aa: ASSQDSGQGTDTQY; j_gene: TRBJ2-3; v_gene: TRBV4-2
CDR3aa: ASSPSDSNQPQH; j_gene: TRBJ1-5; v_gene: TRBV7-8
CDR3aa: ASSYYGQVEAF; j_gene: TRBJ1-1; v_gene: TRBV6-5
CDR3aa: ASSLWEGGNTEAF; j_gene: TRBJ1-1; v_gene: TRBV5-1
CDR3aa: ASGLDLSRFDNEQF; j_gene: TRBJ2-1; v_gene: TRBV12-5
CDR3aa: ASSTWTSGGGSLSYEQY; j_gene: TRBJ2-7; v_gene: TRBV27
CDR3aa: ASSLPGRNSPLH; j_gene: TRBJ1-6; v_gene: TRBV12-3/TRBV12-4
CDR3aa: ASSMPLGEGYGYT; j_gene: TRBJ1-2; v_gene: TRBV19
CDR3aa: ASSLNARDNEQF; j_gene: TRBJ2-1; v_gene: TRBV7-2
CDR3aa: ASSYNGLSSTDTQY; j_gene: TRBJ2-3; v_gene: TRBV6-5
CDR3aa: ASSPSRGETQY; j_gene: TRBJ2-5; v_gene: TRBV6-5
CDR3aa: ASSYGGSRTQETQY; j_gene: TRBJ2-5; v_gene: TRBV6-2/TRBV6-3
CDR3aa: ATSRGRGTEAF; j_gene: TRBJ1-1; v_gene: TRBV15
CDR3aa: ATRASESYNEQF; j_gene: TRBJ2-1; v_gene: TRBV24-1
CDR3aa: AISDSGVTDTQY; j_gene: TRBJ2-3; v_gene: TRBV10-3
CDR3aa: SARDPTTGHSDQPQH; j_gene: TRBJ1-5; v_gene: TRBV20-1
CDR3aa: SVGDGIMNTEAF; j_gene: TRBJ1-1; v_gene: TRBV29-1
CDR3aa: AISEPSWGEQF; j_gene: TRBJ2-1; v_gene: TRBV10-3
CDR3aa: ASSPRGTHILNTEAF; j_gene: TRBJ1-1; v_gene: TRBV11-3
CDR3aa: ASSFQTGPNTEAF; j_gene: TRBJ1-1; v_gene: TRBV27
CDR3aa: ASVRASEQF; j_gene: TRBJ2-1; v_gene: TRBV12-5
CDR3aa: ASSLVPPPGSEQY; j_gene: TRBJ2-7; v_gene: TRBV12-3/TRBV12-4
CDR3aa: ASRGTVERSPYGYT; j_gene: TRBJ1-2; v_gene: TRBV12-3/TRBV12-4
CDR3aa: ASSFRDIYNSPLH; j_gene: TRBJ1-6; v_gene: TRBV28
CDR3aa: ASSLGAHSYEQY; j_gene: TRBJ2-7; v_gene: TRBV4-1
CDR3aa: SAPQTVWGSYGYT; j_gene: TRBJ1-2; v_gene: TRBV20-1
CDR3aa: ASSSAEYNSPLH; j_gene: TRBJ1-6; v_gene: TRBV7-2